A single sample is the source of the 7 T cell receptor beta chains below, sequenced in a study of blood T cell repertoires in COVID-19. Produced via immunoSEQ multiplex PCR; TCRdb's table is partial and in-frame only. The sample has about 170,000 clones, around nine tenths seen once. The sample taken for sequencing was peripheral blood. The receptors were gathered from a man aged 18-30 years with active or convalescent COVID-19.

CDR3 nucleotides: TGCAGTGCTCTCGGGAAAGAGACCCAGTACTTC. This gives the protein CSALGKETQYF. V usage is TRBV20-1 and J usage is TRBJ2-5, with a weak D call TRBD2 (5 bases). V was shortened by 5 bases and J by 3 bases, with 7 bases between the two germline ends. Germline CDR1 is DFQATT and CDR2 is SNEGSKA (reference sequence). This CDR3 region has 11 residues.

The CDR3 DNA follows: TGTGCCAGTAGTATTTCACAGGGGCAAGGAAACACCATATATTTT. As protein: CASSISQGQGNTIYF. The V call is TRBV19, the J call TRBJ1-3; 7 positions agree with TRBD1. The CDR3 sequence is 15 residues long. J lost 4 bases, V lost 3 bases, and 6 bases had no gene match. Germline CDR1 LNHDA, CDR2 SQIVND (reference sequence).

The CDR3 spells CASSLAGTGDYEQYF. Here the CDR3 DNA reads TGTGCCAGCTCCCTCGCCGGGACAGGCGACTACGAGCAGTACTTC. This chain uses TRBV27 with TRBJ2-7; 8 bases map to TRBD1. Unmatched junction bases numbered 12, after V lost 8 bases and J lost 3 bases. The CDR3 has 15 residues. CDR1 and CDR2 (germline): MNHEY, SMNVEV (reference sequence).

The rearrangement links TRBV3-1 (or the pseudogene TRBV3-2) to TRBJ2-1; D unclear. The CDR3 contains 13 residues. The V and J ends lost 1 base and 8 bases respectively, with 9 bases between them. From germline, CDR1 is LGHDT and CDR2 YNNKEL (reference sequence). Here the CDR3 DNA reads TGTGCCAGCAGCCAAGTAACAAACGATGAGCAGTTCTTC. Its protein is CASSQVTNDEQFF.

This chain uses TRBV2 with TRBJ1-6; D is uncertain. The CDR3 has 15 amino acids. Trimming stripped 8 bases from V and 4 bases from J, with 15 bases between. Germline-derived CDR1 and CDR2 are SNHLY and FYNNEI. The CDR3 DNA reads TGTGCCAGCCTGGGGAGTGAAACGTATAATTCACCCCTCCACTTT. This gives the protein CASLGSETYNSPLHF.

The rearrangement uses TRBV3-1 (or the pseudogene TRBV3-2) and TRBJ1-2; D is perhaps TRBD1 (6 bases). The CDR3 is 15 amino acids. The V end was cut by 2 bases, the J end by 1 base, with 11 bases between. In germline, CDR1 is LGHDT, CDR2 YNNKEL (reference sequence). Here the CDR3 DNA reads TGTGCCAGCAGCCAACCGGGACAATATAACTATGGCTACACCTTC. This translates into CASSQPGQYNYGYTF.

This rearrangement joins TRBV7-8 to TRBJ1-1; D remains ambiguous. Trimming shortened V by 4 bases and J by 3 bases, and 12 bases separated the two germline ends. The CDR3 has 14 amino acids. The germline V gene has CDR1 SGHVS and CDR2 FQNEAQ. CDR3 sequence: CASSSNRVDTEAFF. CDR3 coding DNA: TGTGCCAGCAGCTCCAACCGGGTTGACACTGAAGCTTTCTTT.